These 3 T cell receptor beta chains were all obtained from the same sample, sequenced in a study of beta chain features in type 1 diabetes. Sequenced material consisted of expressed TCRB transcripts (all of the isolated RNA was reverse transcribed). Using immunoSEQ multiplex PCR, the repertoire was profiled, and TCRdb retains in-frame clones only, with some absent. This table has 300,000 to 400,000 clones, approximately 9.7% appearing once. Study-level results: TCRB CDR3 length was moderately but significantly reduced in all four CD4+ subsets of Type 1 diabetes patients.

These receptors' antigens are unknown. Specimen: central memory CD4+ T cells from blood. The source of these receptors is a man aged 30 to 39 with type 1 diabetes.

The gene calls are TRBV7-2 and TRBJ1-5; a weak D match, TRBD1 (5 bases). Germline CDR1 is SGHTA and CDR2 is FQGNSA. The CDR3 is made up of 16 amino acids. Trimming took off 1 base at V and 3 bases at J, with 13 bases between the two ends. The CDR3 region is CASSLVGTASNQPQHF. CDR3 nucleotide sequence: TGTGCCAGCAGCTTAGTTGGGACTGCATCCAATCAGCCCCAGCATTTT.

This clone was counted between two and nine times. The V and J genes are TRBV5-4 and TRBJ2-5, with TRBD2 matching 13 bases. The CDR3 totals 16 residues. V gave up 4 bases and J gave up 2 bases; unmatched junction bases: 5. CDR1 is SGHNT and CDR2 is YYREEE in the germline V gene (reference sequence). The CDR3 here is CASSLTSGGPQETQYF. The CDR3, as DNA: TGTGCCAGCAGCCTGACTAGCGGGGGGCCACAAGAGACCCAGTACTTC.

The V gene is TRBV7-2, the J gene TRBJ2-7; TRBD1 aligns across 8 bases. V trimming: 4 bases; J trimming: 5 bases; junction bases outside the gene matches: 10. Looked up from germline, CDR1 is SGHTA and CDR2 is FQGNSA. The CDR3 runs to 15 residues. The chain's CDR3 is CASSYRGQENDEQYF. CDR3 bases: TGTGCCAGCAGCTACCGGGGACAGGAAAATGACGAGCAGTACTTC.